Listed here are 10 T cell receptor beta chains from one sample, sequenced in a study of T cell repertoires in cytomegalovirus infection. TCRdb re-called the reads with MiXCR, one entry per CDR3 protein. The sample lists a few hundred thousand distinct CDR3 sequences, roughly 15% occurring once. The specimen was PBMCs. The origin of the receptors is a human donor in good health (CMV status not recorded). Some clones in this sample may be carry-over from other donors' samples.

The gene calls are TRBV20-1 and TRBJ2-1; 10 bases are shared with TRBD2. Germline values: CDR1 DFQATT, CDR2 SNEGSKA (reference sequence). Trimming at V came to 6 bases and at J to 4 bases, leaving 6 bases not matched to a gene. The CDR3 is made up of 14 amino acids. The CDR3 spells CSATGTSAYNEQFF. In DNA, the CDR3 is TGCAGTGCAACCGGGACTAGCGCGTACAATGAGCAGTTCTTC.

V is TRBV29-1 and J is TRBJ2-7; TRBD2 might be the D (5 bases). The CDR3 has 13 residues. Per the germline V gene, CDR1 is SQVTM and CDR2 is ANQGSEA. Trimming took off 6 bases at V and 7 bases at J, with 19 bases between the two ends. The CDR3 bases are TGCAGCGTCGCCGAGCGGTACTCTGGAGAGCAGTACTTC. Translating it yields CSVAERYSGEQYF.

This chain connects TRBV6-1 to TRBJ1-2, with 7 bases identical to TRBD1. Germline V lookup: CDR1 MNHNS, CDR2 SASEGT. The CDR3 has 14 amino acids. Germline trimming cut 4 bases from V and 8 bases from J; bases unmatched to any gene: 10. This chain's CDR3 is CASSGRQGFWGYTF. CDR3 DNA: TGTGCCAGCAGTGGGAGACAGGGTTTTTGGGGCTACACCTTC.

The rearrangement uses TRBV12-3 or TRBV12-4 and TRBJ2-3; 14 bases align to TRBD2. CDR3 size: 16 residues. J gave up 6 bases and V 5 bases, and 7 bases lay outside the gene matches. The CDR3 region is CASSRLAGGPVDTQYF. For the CDR3, the DNA is TGTGCCAGCAGTAGACTAGCGGGGGGGCCGGTCGATACGCAGTATTTT.

There are a few counts of this clonotype. This sequence joins TRBV28 and TRBJ2-7; D gene uncertain. This CDR3 has 11 amino acids. Germline CDR1 reads MDHEN; CDR2 reads SYDVKM. Trimming left V 3 bases short and J 5 bases short, with 5 bases between. This CDR3 is CASSFLNEQYF. The CDR3 DNA follows: TGTGCCAGCAGTTTTTTAAACGAGCAGTACTTC.

This clonotype was picked up many times. The chain is built from TRBV10-3 and TRBJ2-6, with 7 nucleotides matching TRBD2. The CDR3 runs 22 residues. Looked up from germline, CDR1 is ENHRY and CDR2 is SYGVKD. Trimming cost V 3 bases and J 0 bases; bases outside gene matches: 20. CDR3 residues: CAISDSDGRANPSSSGANVLTF. DNA for the CDR3: TGTGCCATCAGTGACTCCGATGGGAGGGCAAACCCCTCTAGCTCTGGGGCCAACGTCCTGACTTTC.

This clonotype was seen at least ten times. V usage is TRBV14 and J usage is TRBJ2-7; D gene uncertain. The CDR3 has 13 amino acids. V dropped 1 base and J dropped 6 bases, with 10 bases sitting between them. Germline assignment: CDR1 SGHDN and CDR2 FVKESK. The CDR3 region has the DNA TGTGCCAGCAGCCAAGTAAGGATTAGCGAGCAGTACTTC. As protein: CASSQVRISEQYF.

This clonotype showed up many times. The chain uses TRBV27 and TRBJ2-7, with no clear D. V gave up 3 bases and J gave up 0 bases, with 9 bases separating them. The germline gives CDR1 MNHEY, CDR2 SMNVEV (reference sequence). The CDR3 totals 14 residues. CDR3 sequence reads: CASSFGPVSYEQYF. CDR3 bases: TGTGCCAGCAGTTTCGGCCCAGTCTCCTACGAGCAGTACTTC.

In its sample, this clonotype was seen many times. The chain combines TRBV7-2 with TRBJ1-5, with 8 bases matching TRBD1. The CDR3 extends over 15 amino acids. The germline V gene has CDR1 SGHTA and CDR2 FQGNSA. V gave up 5 bases and J gave up 6 bases; unmatched junction bases: 9. The DNA of the CDR3 is TGTGCCAGCAGCCCACAGGGGGTCACCGGTCAGCCCCAGCATTTT. As protein: CASSPQGVTGQPQHF.

V usage is TRBV12-3 or TRBV12-4 and J usage is TRBJ2-1; tentatively, D is TRBD1 (5 bases). The germline V and J ends were trimmed by 6 bases and 3 bases, with 15 bases remaining between them. The CDR3 contains 15 residues. CDR3 DNA: TGTGCCAGCAGCTCAAGCTCAGGGTTCTACAATGAGCAGTTCTTC. It translates to CASSSSSGFYNEQFF.